Listed below are T cell receptor beta chains from one sample, sequenced in a study of T-cell reconstitution after alpha-beta-depleted transplantation in children. Via MiXCR, TCRdb re-called the PCR reads, giving one row per CDR3 protein. The data show 600,000 to 700,000 distinct CDR3 sequences, roughly 17% seen once. The sequenced sample was PBMCs from the stem cell graft donor, obtained from the stem cell graft. These receptor sequences come from a human donor who donated a stem cell graft to a child with acute myeloid leukemia. The CDR3 runs from the conserved cysteine through the conserved F or W. The D gene is left open where the match is weak. The size entry is marked missing in some rows and otherwise reads once, few, many or a size class.

j_gene,d_gene,abundance,v_gene,CDR3aa,CDR3nt
TRBJ2-1,-,many,TRBV12-3/TRBV12-4,CANQYSYEGEQFF,TGTGCCAACCAGTACTCGTATGAGGGCGAGCAGTTCTTC
TRBJ2-1,-,few,TRBV5-1,CASSLAGVSPGDEQFF,TGCGCCAGCAGCTTGGCCGGAGTCTCCCCAGGGGATGAGCAGTTCTTC
TRBJ1-5,-,few,TRBV20-1,CSARPPVGQPQHF,TGCAGTGCTCGCCCACCCGTAGGACAGCCCCAGCATTTT
TRBJ2-1,TRBD2,many,TRBV20-1,CSARVRGGYSYNEQFF,TGCAGTGCTAGAGTACGGGGGGGTTACTCCTACAATGAGCAGTTCTTC
TRBJ2-5,TRBD1,-,TRBV4-1,CASSPPGQGGTQYF,TGCGCCAGCAGCCCCCCGGGACAGGGAGGGACCCAGTACTTC
TRBJ1-5,-,few,TRBV20-1,CSALGQKQNQPQHF,TGCAGTGCTCTGGGACAAAAACAAAATCAGCCCCAGCATTTT
TRBJ2-1,-,many,TRBV9,CASSVPRTGGGNEQFF,TGTGCCAGCAGCGTACCAAGGACGGGGGGCGGCAATGAGCAGTTCTTC
TRBJ1-5,-,many,TRBV9,CASSGGQGHQPQHF,TGTGCCAGCAGCGGAGGGCAGGGCCATCAGCCCCAGCATTTT
TRBJ1-5,-,few,TRBV15,CATSRDGRDQPQHF,TGTGCCACCAGCAGAGATGGGCGGGATCAGCCCCAGCATTTT
TRBJ1-2,-,many,TRBV11-2,CASSPTGGRSLSIYGYTF,TGTGCCAGCAGCCCGACGGGGGGTCGGTCATTATCGATTTATGGCTACACCTTC
TRBJ2-7,TRBD2,few,TRBV5-6,CASSLLPGLAGGPNYEQYF,TGTGCCAGCAGCCTTCTACCGGGACTAGCGGGGGGACCAAATTACGAGCAGTACTTC
TRBJ2-1,-,few,TRBV5-1,CASSWSSVRGYNEQFF,TGCGCCAGCAGCTGGTCGAGTGTTAGGGGTTACAATGAGCAGTTCTTC
TRBJ1-1,-,-,TRBV28,CASSLIPARNTEAFF,TGTGCCAGCAGTTTAATCCCCGCGAGGAACACTGAAGCTTTCTTT
TRBJ2-5,-,few,TRBV7-2,CASSSEGRVRQETQYF,TGTGCCAGCAGCTCCGAAGGACGGGTCCGGCAGGAGACCCAGTACTTC
TRBJ2-6,TRBD1,-,TRBV12-3/TRBV12-4,CASTTGISGANVLTF,TGTGCCAGTACGACAGGGATCTCTGGGGCCAACGTCCTGACTTTC
TRBJ1-6,-,few,TRBV7-2,CASSLAQGPMTLHF,TGTGCCAGCAGCTTAGCACAGGGTCCTATGACCCTCCACTTT
TRBJ2-3,TRBD2,many,TRBV20-1,CSARDLGGGYTDTQYF,TGCAGTGCTAGAGATCTGGGGGGGGGGTACACAGATACGCAGTATTTT
TRBJ1-4,-,-,TRBV12-3/TRBV12-4,CASSEEVATNEKLFF,TGTGCCAGCAGTGAGGAAGTTGCAACTAATGAAAAACTGTTTTTT
TRBJ1-2,-,-,TRBV3-1,CASSLKRDRTSYGYTF,TGTGCCAGCAGCCTCAAGAGAGACAGGACATCCTATGGCTACACCTTC
TRBJ2-1,TRBD1,many,TRBV20-1,CSAEIGTGGANEQFF,TGCAGTGCTGAGATAGGGACAGGGGGCGCGAATGAGCAGTTCTTC
TRBJ2-6,-,few,TRBV7-2,CASTLQSGANVLTF,TGTGCCAGCACACTTCAATCTGGGGCCAACGTCCTGACTTTC
TRBJ2-2,-,few,TRBV20-1,CSARVAGGGTGELFF,TGCAGTGCTAGAGTAGCAGGGGGAGGCACCGGGGAGCTGTTTTTT
TRBJ2-6,-,few,TRBV28,CASKKFSGANVLTF,TGTGCCAGCAAGAAGTTCTCTGGGGCCAACGTCCTGACTTTC
TRBJ2-5,-,few,TRBV6-5,CASSYSPGARETQYF,TGTGCCAGCAGTTACTCCCCAGGGGCCCGAGAGACCCAGTACTTC
TRBJ2-1,-,few,TRBV24-1,CATSDTINEQFF,TGTGCCACCAGTGATACTATCAATGAGCAGTTCTTC
TRBJ1-5,-,-,TRBV4-1,CASSQAWGIGQPQHF,TGCGCCAGCAGCCAAGCTTGGGGCATAGGTCAGCCCCAGCATTTT
TRBJ2-3,-,-,TRBV4-3,CASSQEGPTFTDTQYF,TGCGCCAGCAGCCAAGAAGGTCCAACTTTCACAGATACGCAGTATTTT
TRBJ1-1,-,-,TRBV29-1,CSVELVGNTEAFF,TGCAGCGTTGAATTAGTGGGGAACACTGAAGCTTTCTTT
TRBJ2-1,TRBD1,many,TRBV20-1,CSAAPDRGSYNEQFF,TGCAGTGCCGCACCGGACAGGGGGTCCTACAATGAGCAGTTCTTC
TRBJ1-1,TRBD1,few,TRBV5-1,CASSLAVQGDEAFF,TGCGCCAGCAGCTTGGCCGTGCAGGGGGATGAAGCTTTCTTT
TRBJ2-7,-,-,TRBV3-1,CASSLLDTYEQYF,TGTGCCAGCAGCCTCCTGGACACCTACGAGCAGTACTTC
TRBJ1-1,-,many,TRBV20-1,CRGVDGNTEAFF,TGCAGGGGGGTCGACGGGAACACTGAAGCTTTCTTT
TRBJ2-3,TRBD1,-,TRBV7-6,CASSLVETGLADTQYF,TGTGCCAGCAGCTTGGTCGAGACAGGGTTGGCAGATACGCAGTATTTT
TRBJ1-4,-,many,TRBV12-3/TRBV12-4,CASSRDIEKLFF,TGTGCCAGCAGTCGGGACATCGAAAAACTGTTTTTT
TRBJ2-3,-,many,TRBV15,CATSSRTDTQYF,TGTGCCACCAGCTCCCGCACAGATACGCAGTATTTT
TRBJ2-2,TRBD1,few,TRBV20-1,CSANRGGTGELFF,TGCAGTGCCAACAGGGGTGGCACCGGGGAGCTGTTTTTT
TRBJ1-2,TRBD1,few,TRBV11-2,CASSLGTGDTIPSRFYGYTF,TGTGCCAGCAGCTTGGGGACAGGGGACACTATCCCCTCCCGATTTTATGGCTACACCTTC
TRBJ2-3,-,many,TRBV10-3,CAISESRPDTQYF,TGTGCCATCAGTGAGTCAAGGCCAGATACGCAGTATTTT
TRBJ2-3,-,many,TRBV6-1,CASSWSAPSTDTQYF,TGTGCCAGCAGTTGGAGCGCTCCCAGCACAGATACGCAGTATTTT
TRBJ2-1,-,many,TRBV10-3,CAISDSPREQFF,TGTGCCATCAGTGACAGTCCTCGAGAGCAGTTCTTC
TRBJ1-3,-,-,TRBV5-5,CASGPGGNTIYF,TGTGCCAGCGGCCCGGGTGGAAACACCATATATTTT
TRBJ2-7,TRBD2,many,TRBV5-6,CASSLLAGPVSYEQYF,TGTGCCAGCAGCTTACTAGCGGGCCCCGTTTCCTACGAGCAGTACTTC
TRBJ1-2,TRBD1,few,TRBV11-2,CASSRLGTGKGNGYTF,TGTGCCAGCAGCCGACTTGGGACAGGGAAAGGAAACGGCTACACCTTC
TRBJ1-5,-,many,TRBV20-1,CSASHLRSRTEGNQPQHF,TGCAGTGCTAGCCATCTTCGGTCGAGGACCGAAGGCAATCAGCCCCAGCATTTT
TRBJ2-7,-,-,TRBV7-6,CASSSFQGDYEQYF,TGTGCCAGCAGCTCCTTCCAGGGAGACTACGAGCAGTACTTC
TRBJ1-4,-,few,TRBV12-3/TRBV12-4,CASSLYSNEKLFF,TGTGCCAGCAGTTTATACAGTAATGAAAAACTGTTTTTT
TRBJ2-3,TRBD1,-,TRBV28,CASSLLTRGIRDTQYF,TGTGCCAGCAGTTTATTGACCAGGGGGATTCGAGATACGCAGTATTTT
TRBJ2-4,TRBD1,few,TRBV6-5,CASSLNRDRNIQYF,TGTGCCAGCAGTCTTAACCGGGACAGAAACATTCAGTACTTC
TRBJ2-5,-,few,TRBV12-3/TRBV12-4,CASSLALSRETQYF,TGTGCCAGCAGTTTAGCACTCTCGAGAGAGACCCAGTACTTC
TRBJ2-1,-,many,TRBV20-1,CSAKWTDEQFF,TGCAGTGCCAAGTGGACAGATGAGCAGTTCTTC
TRBJ2-1,-,-,TRBV28,CASSFRDGRDNEQFF,TGTGCCAGCAGTTTCCGGGACGGCCGGGACAATGAGCAGTTCTTC
TRBJ1-4,-,many,TRBV12-3/TRBV12-4,CASSMTSYNEKLFF,TGTGCCAGCAGTATGACTAGCTATAATGAAAAACTGTTTTTT